A selection of T cell receptor beta chains follows, all from one sample in a study of T cell responses to AZD1222 COVID-19 vaccine. Data came from immunoSEQ multiplex PCR; TCRdb stores just in-frame clones and leaves some out. The sample gives about 130,000 clones, roughly 94% of which show up once; 5.5% to 8% is in the top ten. Here the sequenced sample was peripheral blood, taken on day 0 of AZD1222 vaccination. The receptors shown here come from an adult in good health. CDR3s include the opening cysteine and the closing phenylalanine or tryptophan. Fields, in order: V gene, CDR3 length, D gene, J gene, clone size, CDR3 protein, CDR3 DNA. The D gene is left open where the match is weak. Clone size is given for some rows only: seen once, a few or many times, or a class if the clone is expanded.

TRBV7-2	15	TRBD1	TRBJ1-6	-	CASSGSAGGNSPLHF	TGTGCCAGCAGCGGGTCGGCAGGGGGGAATTCACCCCTCCACTTT
TRBV4-2	16	-	TRBJ2-7	-	CASSPTYSGSYYEQYF	TGTGCCAGCAGCCCTACTTATTCCGGGAGTTATTACGAGCAGTACTTC
TRBV9	15	TRBD2	TRBJ2-1	once	CASSVVRGSYNEQFF	TGTGCCAGCAGCGTAGTTCGCGGGAGTTACAATGAGCAGTTCTTC
TRBV5-6	15	-	TRBJ2-1	-	CASSLDPPSYNEQFF	TGTGCCAGCAGCCTGGACCCGCCCTCCTACAATGAGCAGTTCTTC
TRBV7-8	16	TRBD1	TRBJ1-6	-	CASSRRDRGYNSPLHF	TGTGCCAGCAGCAGGCGGGACAGGGGCTATAATTCACCCCTCCACTTT
TRBV6-5	14	-	TRBJ1-1	-	CASETRGMNTEAFF	TGTGCCAGCGAAACCAGGGGAATGAACACTGAAGCTTTCTTT
TRBV11-2	19	-	TRBJ1-1	few	CASSLEALRGRKGKTEAFF	TGTGCCAGCAGCTTAGAGGCGCTTCGGGGGCGCAAAGGCAAGACTGAAGCTTTCTTT
TRBV2	11	-	TRBJ2-1	-	CASSLGSEQFF	TGTGCCAGCAGTCTGGGGAGTGAGCAGTTCTTC
TRBV4-2	16	-	TRBJ2-1	once	CASSQVAGQSYNEQFF	TGTGCCAGCAGCCAAGTGGCGGGACAGTCTTACAATGAGCAGTTCTTC
TRBV6-1	15	TRBD2	TRBJ2-3	-	CASSEASGGEDTQYF	TGTGCCAGCAGTGAGGCTAGCGGGGGAGAAGATACGCAGTATTTT
TRBV28	17	-	TRBJ2-2	-	CASISRRAGANTGELFF	TGTGCCAGCATAAGCAGGCGCGCAGGTGCGAACACCGGGGAGCTGTTTTTT
TRBV27	13	-	TRBJ2-7	-	CASSFFGGYEQYF	TGTGCCAGCAGTTTTTTCGGAGGTTACGAGCAGTACTTC
TRBV19	14	-	TRBJ2-5	once	CASSMGSGPGTQYF	TGTGCCAGTAGTATGGGTAGCGGACCGGGGACCCAGTACTTC
TRBV4-2	15	TRBD2	TRBJ2-7	-	CASSLRTSGPYEQYF	TGTGCCAGCAGCCTGAGGACTAGCGGACCCTACGAGCAGTACTTC
TRBV4-2	15	TRBD1	TRBJ1-1	-	CASSQGDRGNTEAFF	TGTGCCAGCAGCCAAGGAGACAGGGGGAACACTGAAGCTTTCTTT
TRBV4-1	20	TRBD2	TRBJ2-1	-	CASSQGRSPTSGHSYNEQFF	TGCGCCAGCAGCCAAGGGCGTAGTCCAACTAGCGGGCACTCCTACAATGAGCAGTTCTTC
TRBV18	15	TRBD2	TRBJ2-7	few	CASSPVAGGSYEQYF	TGTGCCAGCTCACCCGTAGCGGGGGGCTCCTACGAGCAGTACTTC
TRBV7-3	15	-	TRBJ1-2	-	CASSLIGTLNYGYTF	TGTGCCAGCAGCTTAATAGGCACCCTGAACTATGGCTACACCTTC
TRBV3-1/TRBV3-2	15	TRBD1	TRBJ2-7	-	CASSLPGTGVYEQYF	TGTGCCAGCAGCTTACCCGGGACAGGGGTCTACGAGCAGTACTTC
TRBV27	14	-	TRBJ1-6	-	CASSYSTYNSPLHF	TGTGCCAGCAGTTACAGTACCTATAATTCACCCCTCCACTTT
TRBV10-3	15	-	TRBJ2-3	-	CAISEQTTGGDTQYF	TGTGCCATCAGTGAGCAGACGACAGGCGGAGATACGCAGTATTTT
TRBV4-1	15	TRBD1	TRBJ2-7	-	CASSPRGTASYEQYF	TGCGCCAGCAGCCCGAGGGGGACAGCCTCCTACGAGCAGTACTTC
TRBV2	15	-	TRBJ2-5	-	CASIQRALKGETQYF	TGTGCCAGCATTCAGCGGGCGCTGAAGGGGGAGACCCAGTACTTC
TRBV28	16	-	TRBJ1-1	-	CASSRPFGGADTEAFF	TGTGCCAGCAGTAGGCCCTTCGGAGGGGCCGACACTGAAGCTTTCTTT
TRBV7-6	16	TRBD2	TRBJ2-1	-	CASSLVQRERDNEQFF	TGTGCCAGCAGCTTAGTCCAGCGGGAGAGGGACAATGAGCAGTTCTTC
TRBV4-1	15	-	TRBJ2-7	-	CASSPEPGRSYEQYF	TGCGCCAGCAGCCCGGAGCCGGGACGGTCCTACGAGCAGTACTTC
TRBV4-1	15	-	TRBJ1-1	-	CASSHGGTANTEAFF	TGCGCCAGCAGCCACGGTGGGACGGCGAACACTGAAGCTTTCTTT